The 9 T cell receptor beta chains in this list originate from one sample, sequenced in a study of control samples from healthy donors and cancer patients. Measured with immunoSEQ multiplex PCR; TCRdb has only the in-frame clones, and not every one. The sample holds 350,000 to 450,000 clones, around 90% seen once. Sample: PBMCs. These receptors were taken from a middle-aged man with head and neck cancer.

The chain has TRBV6-5 and TRBJ2-3, with 9 positions matching TRBD1. Germline loops: CDR1 MNHEY, CDR2 SVGAGI. The J segment lost 2 bases and the V segment lost 6 bases, leaving 6 bases of the junction unmatched. CDR3 length: 15 amino acids. The CDR3 here is CASRVTGGTTDTQYF. The CDR3 DNA reads as TGTGCCAGCAGGGTGACAGGGGGTACCACAGATACGCAGTATTTT.

CDR3 amino acids: CAWSIGVSQETQYF. The CDR3 nucleotides are TGTGCCTGGAGTATTGGGGTGTCCCAAGAGACCCAGTACTTC. The rearrangement uses TRBV30 and TRBJ2-5; D not resolved. V lost 2 bases to trimming and J lost 1 base, with 11 bases between them. Per germline, CDR1 GTSNPN and CDR2 SVGIG (reference sequence). The length of the CDR3 is 14 residues.

The table lists this clone with a few counts. The genes are TRBV10-1 and TRBJ2-7; TRBD1 or TRBD2 may be the D gene (5 bases each). The CDR3 totals 15 residues. V was pared by 6 bases and J by 4 bases, with 19 bases between. Germline V gene data show CDR1 as WNHNN and CDR2 as SYGVQD (reference sequence). The CDR3 region is CASSPGRNGAYEQYF. The CDR3 nucleotides read TGCGCCAGCAGCCCGGGACGCAATGGGGCATACGAGCAGTACTTC.

The sample holds a few counts of this clone. The chain is built from TRBV2 and TRBJ2-5; D possibly uses TRBD1 or TRBD2 (5 bases each). CDR1 and CDR2 from the germline V gene are SNHLY and FYNNEI. The CDR3 totals 13 residues. V gave up 11 bases and J gave up 5 bases, with 18 bases separating them. CDR3 sequence: CAGRDGPAETQYF. DNA of the CDR3: TGTGCCGGTCGGGACGGTCCGGCGGAGACCCAGTACTTC. The whole variable domain, filled in from reference TRBV2 and TRBJ2-5, reads EPEVTQTPSHQVTQMGQEVILRCVPISNHLYFYWYRQILGQKVEFLVSFYNNEISEKSEIFDDQFSVERPDGSNFTLKIRSTKLEDSAMYFCAGRDGPAETQYFGPGTRLLVL.

This clone has more than one count but fewer than ten. The rearrangement joins TRBV5-1 to TRBJ2-2, with TRBD1 as a possible D gene (6 bases). V lost 2 bases, J lost 6 bases, and 11 bases lay in between. Per germline, CDR1 SGHRS and CDR2 YFSETQ. The length of the CDR3 is 14 residues. CDR3 region: CASSFGRGAGELFF. DNA for the CDR3: TGCGCCAGCAGCTTCGGCAGGGGAGCCGGGGAGCTGTTTTTT.

The rearrangement links TRBV7-9 to TRBJ1-2; D ambiguous. Germline V gene lookup returns CDR1 SEHNR and CDR2 FQNEAQ (reference sequence). With 1 base removed from V and 4 bases from J, the gap between germline ends came to 10 bases. The CDR3 spans 14 residues. CDR3 amino acids: CASSLDVGSYGYTF. The CDR3 bases are TGTGCCAGCAGCTTAGACGTCGGCAGCTATGGCTACACCTTC.

The rearrangement links TRBV10-3 to TRBJ2-7; tentatively, D is TRBD2 (6 bases). V lost 9 bases and J lost 7, with 16 bases in between. CDR1 and CDR2 (germline): ENHRY, SYGVKD. The CDR3 has 12 residues. DNA of the CDR3: TGTGCCATTCGGGACTCCCTTCAGGAGCAGTACTTC. Its protein product is CAIRDSLQEQYF.

The chain is built from TRBV5-1 and TRBJ2-1; TRBD1 agrees at 7 bases. V lost 0 bases, J lost 13 bases, and 10 bases stayed unmatched. The CDR3 extends over 14 amino acids. Germline V lookup: CDR1 SGHRS, CDR2 YFSETQ. Here the CDR3 reads CASSLAGTDGTQFF. The CDR3 region has the DNA TGCGCCAGCAGCTTGGCCGGGACAGACGGGACCCAGTTCTTC.

V is TRBV3-1 (or the pseudogene TRBV3-2) and J is TRBJ2-7; TRBD2 is a possible D gene (6 bases). Germline lookup yields CDR1 LGHDT and CDR2 YNNKEL (reference sequence). CDR3 length: 18 residues. Between the trimmed V and J ends, which lost 0 bases and 2 bases, there was a span of 20 bases. In DNA form, the CDR3 reads TGTGCCAGCAGCCAAGATTTGGGCGGAGGGTACGGGGCCTACGAGCAGTACTTC. Its translation: CASSQDLGGGYGAYEQYF.